A single sample gave rise to the 6 T cell receptor beta chains below, sequenced in a study of shared clonotypes between healthy human individuals. Sequencing used immunoSEQ multiplex PCR; TCRdb keeps in-frame clones, though not all of them. The table lists 230,000 or so clones, under 80% of them singletons. The sample taken for sequencing was memory CD4+ T cells sorted from blood. Subset indicated: CD45RA-negative fraction. These receptors all stem from a man aged 25-45 years in good health.

The chain carries TRBV6-5 and TRBJ2-4, with D possibly being TRBD1 or TRBD2 (6 bases each). Germline values: CDR1 MNHEY, CDR2 SVGAGI. V lost 7 bases to trimming and J lost 0 bases, with 13 bases between them. The CDR3 is 15 residues long. DNA for the CDR3: TGTGCCAGCACCTCGGGGGCTCGAGCCAAAAACATTCAGTACTTC. Its translation is CASTSGARAKNIQYF.

The chain links TRBV7-2 to TRBJ1-5, with D unclear. Trimming took off 5 bases at V and 5 bases at J, with 13 bases between the two ends. Germline values: CDR1 SGHTA, CDR2 FQGNSA. This CDR3 has 14 amino acids. The CDR3 nucleotides are TGTGCCAGCAGCCCAACTCGACCGGATCAGCCCCAGCATTTT. Encoded protein: CASSPTRPDQPQHF.

This clone was recorded a few times. The rearrangement joins TRBV4-1 to TRBJ2-3, with 7 bases aligning to TRBD2. From germline, CDR1 is MGHRA and CDR2 YSYEKL. The V segment lost 0 bases and the J segment 2 bases; nucleotides outside the gene matches: 14. The CDR3 totals 19 residues. The CDR3: CASSQDSGFGGDSTDTQYF. CDR3 DNA: TGCGCCAGCAGCCAAGATTCGGGCTTTGGGGGGGACTCCACAGATACGCAGTATTTT.

This CDR3 is CASSLGGVAKNIQYF. CDR3 nucleotides: TGTGCCAGCAGTTTGGGTGGCGTAGCCAAAAACATTCAGTACTTC. The V and J genes are TRBV28 and TRBJ2-4; D is undetermined. V gave up 3 bases and J gave up 0 bases, with 9 bases separating them. The CDR3 runs to 15 residues. Germline loops: CDR1 MDHEN, CDR2 SYDVKM.

Comment on this clone: At one end, the junction sequence differs from germline, possibly due to a read error. The chain carries TRBV7-9 and TRBJ2-7; no definite D call. This CDR3 is built from 13 residues. Germline CDR1 is SEHNR and CDR2 is FQNEAQ (reference sequence). The CDR3 reads CASSQQDGVEQYF. Here the CDR3 DNA reads TGCGCCAGCAGCCAGCAGGACGGCGTCGAGCAGTACTTC.

The chain links TRBV27 to TRBJ2-1, with 12 positions matching TRBD2. V lost 6 bases and J lost 10; bases outside the gene matches: 19. Germline V gene lookup returns CDR1 MNHEY and CDR2 SMNVEV (reference sequence). This CDR3 has 18 residues. CDR3 coding DNA: TGTGCCAGCAGAAGACTTTTGCTAGCGGGAGGGCCATGGATGGAGCAGTTCTTC. Translating gives CASRRLLLAGGPWMEQFF.